The T cell receptor beta chain under discussion was sequenced for a study of shared clonotypes between healthy human individuals. The CDR3 is made up of 16 amino acids. Germline CDR1 SGHTA, CDR2 FQGNSA. Trimming removed 5 bases from V and 4 bases from J; junction bases left unmatched: 10. This clone was seen a single time. What it recognizes is unknown. TCRdb keeps only in-frame clones here, not all; method: immunoSEQ multiplex PCR. Of 2 million to 2.5 million clones listed, roughly 94% were seen once; the top ten hold 0.13%. Findings of the study overall: Larger richness was generally estimated for naive than memory subsets.

V usage is TRBV7-2 and J usage is TRBJ2-3; 9 bases align to TRBD2. The sample was naive CD4+ T cells sorted from blood. Subset given: CD45RA+ positively selected. The TCR comes from a man between 18 and 29 years old in good health. CDR3 sequence (DNA): TGTGCCAGCAGCCCCGCTGGCGGGAGGGCCGCAGATACGCAGTATTTT. Translation gives CASSPAGGRAADTQYF.